This TCR beta chain was sequenced for a study of blood T cell repertoires in COVID-19. Overall study: Both acute and convalescent COVID-19 samples were obtained from the United States, Italy and Spain. From T cells, B-cell-depleted T cells, or PBMCs came the material, which was cDNA or gDNA.

The authors' processing: Using reference gene primer amplification, nucleated cell counts were estimated. Produced via immunoSEQ multiplex PCR; TCRdb's table is partial and in-frame only. That table gives V, J and clone size, and the DNA gave D and trimming. The sample includes 20,000 to 25,000 clones, roughly 83% of them seen just once. CDR3 length equals 13 residues. Per the germline V gene, CDR1 is SEHNR and CDR2 is FQNEAQ (reference sequence). V was shortened by 5 bases and J by 8 bases, with 15 bases between the two germline ends. This TCR came from a man between 65 and 79 years old with acute or convalescent COVID-19. The J gene is TRBJ1-1, the V gene TRBV7-9; D possibly corresponds to TRBD1 (5 bases). Sequenced input: peripheral blood. CDR3 in amino acids: CASSLTSGAEAFF. DNA of the CDR3: TGTGCCAGCAGCCTTACGTCTGGGGCCGAAGCTTTCTTT.